Sequencing of this T cell receptor (beta chain) was carried out in a study of Ad26.COV2.S vaccination and SARS-CoV-2 variants. About the research overall: Ad26.COV2.S was injected intramuscularly once or twice, 56 days apart.

Indicated treatment: some 20 received Ad26.COV2.S at low or high dose, single or two shots; several received placebo; per-sample allocation not given. Each sample was drawn 63 days after the first injection (of vaccine or placebo). In Boston, an adult donor aged 18-55 years took part. The germline CDR1 and CDR2 sequences are MDHEN and SYDVKM. This CDR3 has 15 amino acids. V lost 5 bases, J lost 4 bases, and 12 bases lay in between. The method was immunoSEQ multiplex PCR; TCRdb's version includes in-frame clones alone and lacks a portion of them. The sample has 360,000 or so clones, about 91% seen once; the top ten hold around 1.8%.

The starting material was peripheral blood, obtained in a trial of Ad26.COV2.S vaccine versus placebo. This clonotype was sampled from a person between 18 and 65 years old who received the Ad26.COV2.S COVID-19 vaccine or a placebo. The V and J genes are TRBV28 and TRBJ2-6; tentatively, D is TRBD2 (6 bases). CDR3 sequence reads: CASSLTGAGANVLTF. The CDR3 DNA reads as TGTGCCAGCAGTCTCACGGGAGCCGGGGCCAACGTCCTGACTTTC.